The entry that follows covers one T cell receptor beta chain sequence. Its antigen is not yet known. Per-nucleotide qualities are absent, and no much larger clonotype sits a single base away. Via the germline V gene, CDR1 is SQVTM and CDR2 ANQGSEA. At the junction V is shortened by 7 bases and J by 3 bases, with 11 bases in between. Measured from the cysteine to the phenylalanine, the CDR3 is 12 residues long. The DNA shown is the 36-base CDR3, in frame from base 1. The sample comes from a study of T cells in Graves' hyperthyroidism and ophthalmopathy (dated by TCRdb to about 2019). The study in broad terms: Peripheral blood samples were taken at initial diagnosis, before any treatment was given. A discovery cohort of about 100 patients, fewer than 50 with Graves' ophthalmopathy and 55 to 65 with stable Graves' hyperthyroidism, was used to find distinguishing TCR V-J signatures. Whether ophthalmopathy could be predicted prospectively was tested in an independent validation cohort made up of 18 to 20 hyperthyroidism patients plus 17 patients who later progressed to ophthalmopathy. The approximately 100 discovery patients were randomly split 7:3 into training and test sets. The study also compared thyroid tissue and blood T-cell repertoires from more than 5 Graves' hyperthyroidism patients. After blood sampling, hyperthyroidism patients were treated with methimazole at a starting dose of 30 mg daily, and ophthalmopathy patients were treated with high-dose intravenous methylprednisolone. TCR Vbeta CDR3 sequencing of around 130 peripheral blood samples (approximately 44 ophthalmopathy, 75 or so hyperthyroidism and 17 progressor patients) is reported in the paper.

Ophthalmopathy patients had moderately to severely active disease, with a Clinical Activity Score of 3 or more, a NOSPECS grade of 4 or more, and a disease duration of less than 3 months. The study excluded patients with uncontrolled infections, other autoimmune diseases, pregnancy or lactation. Diagnoses relied on clinical symptoms, serum thyroxine and TRAb, thyroid ultrasound and orbital computed tomography. PBMCs were separated from approximately 9.9 ml of fresh peripheral blood using Ficoll-Paque density gradient centrifugation. Total RNA was extracted using Trizol reagent, and RNA quality was assessed on an Agilent 2100 Bioanalyzer. Amplification of TCR beta CDR3 regions was carried out from RNA transcripts. A first-round RT-PCR of the TCR CDR3 used the HTBI primer set with the Qiagen OneStep RT-PCR kit. The libraries were constructed in a second round of multiplex PCR and then size-selected and purified. Paired-end sequencing of the libraries was performed with 100 bp reads on an Illumina HiSeq2000. From the authors' description of their analysis: SOAPnuke was used to process the raw data, removing reads that contained adapters or uncalled bases, had a mean Phred below 15, or lacked an exact match to the constant primer or identifier. COPE v1.2.5 was used to merge high-quality paired reads, and clonotypes were defined as unique nucleotide sequences. MiTCR v1.1 was used to align the clonotypes against IMGT TRBV, TRBD and TRBJ reference segments. Analysis was restricted to V-J combinations with a frequency above 0.0001, which covered 98% to 99.2% of repertoires. A TCS score was defined as the ratio of F50 (clonal expansion) to E x V (chaos), with BLOSUM62-based TCRdist applied between CDR3 peptides within each V-J. Welch's t-statistics and random forest reduced roughly 530 V-J features to some 14, which were used in a naive Bayes classifier (R e1071). Through fastp at Q25 and MiXCR, TCRdb rebuilt clones from the public reads, retaining in-frame beta chains. All rows with the same CDR3 protein become a single entry with the most common DNA and genes. The V and J calls come from TCRdb's annotation, not from the publication. Here the sample has under 400,000 distinct CDR3 sequences; around 15% occur a single time. The ten largest clones represent about 21% of the sample.

Results and caveats for the whole study, not just this receptor: A model built on a 13 V-J signature distinguished ophthalmopathy from stable hyperthyroidism, reaching 87.88% sensitivity and approximately 83% specificity in cross-validation and 80%/75% in testing. No statistical method was used to fix the sample size in advance, and group allocation was not hidden from the investigators. Most expanded thyroid clonotypes (frequency above 0.001) were also detected in blood, suggesting blood repertoires may reflect thyroid immune responses. In validation, progression to ophthalmopathy was predicted by the model with approximately 67% sensitivity and 72.22% specificity, a median of about 6.4 months before onset.

The sequence links TRBV29-1 to TRBJ2-3; the D region possibly corresponds to TRBD1 (6 bases align). Sequencing was carried out using blood. The origin of this receptor is a woman aged 55-70 years with Graves' ophthalmopathy. In nucleotide form, the sequence is TGCAGCGACAGGGTTGATACAGATACGCAGTATTTT. This yields the protein CSDRVDTDTQYF.